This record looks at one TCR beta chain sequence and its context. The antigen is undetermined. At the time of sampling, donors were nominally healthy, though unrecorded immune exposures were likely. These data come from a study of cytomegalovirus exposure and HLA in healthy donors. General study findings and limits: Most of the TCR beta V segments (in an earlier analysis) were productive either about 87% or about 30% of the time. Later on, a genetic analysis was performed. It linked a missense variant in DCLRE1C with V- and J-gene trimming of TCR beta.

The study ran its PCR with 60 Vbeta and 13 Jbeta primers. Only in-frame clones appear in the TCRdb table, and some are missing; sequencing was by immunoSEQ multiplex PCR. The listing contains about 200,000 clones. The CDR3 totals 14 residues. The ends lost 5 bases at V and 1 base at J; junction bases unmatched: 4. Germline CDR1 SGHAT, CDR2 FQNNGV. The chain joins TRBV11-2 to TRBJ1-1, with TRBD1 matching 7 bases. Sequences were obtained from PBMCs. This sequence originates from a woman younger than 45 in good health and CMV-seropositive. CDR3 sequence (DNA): TGTGCCAGCAGCACAAGACAGGGGAACACTGAAGCTTTCTTT. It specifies CASSTRQGNTEAFF.